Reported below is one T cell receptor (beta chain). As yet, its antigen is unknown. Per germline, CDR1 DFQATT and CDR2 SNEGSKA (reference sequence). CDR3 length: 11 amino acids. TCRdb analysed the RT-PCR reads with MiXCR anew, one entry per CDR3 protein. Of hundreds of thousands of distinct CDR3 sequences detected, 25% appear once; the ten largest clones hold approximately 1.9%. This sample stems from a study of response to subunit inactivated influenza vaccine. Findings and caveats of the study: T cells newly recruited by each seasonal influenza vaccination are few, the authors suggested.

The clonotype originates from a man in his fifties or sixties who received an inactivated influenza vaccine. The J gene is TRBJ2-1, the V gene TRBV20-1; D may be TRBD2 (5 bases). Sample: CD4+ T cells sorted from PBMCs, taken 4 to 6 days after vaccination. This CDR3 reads CRDLGENEQFF. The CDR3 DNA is TGCAGGGACCTGGGAGAGAATGAGCAGTTCTTC.